The TCR beta chain under discussion was sequenced for a study of T cell responses to AZD1222 COVID-19 vaccine. Generated by immunoSEQ multiplex PCR, the TCRdb table keeps only in-frame clones and is missing some. Among over 150,000 clones listed, about 93% were seen once. J gave up 8 bases and V 3 bases, and 4 bases lay outside the gene matches. Looked up from germline, CDR1 is SGHTA and CDR2 is FQGNSA. The CDR3 has 13 amino acids. This receptor was taken from an adult who received the MenACWY meningococcal vaccine as a control. The chain uses TRBV7-2 and TRBJ1-2, with 9 nucleotides matching TRBD1. The sample in question was peripheral blood, obtained 28 days after the second dose of the MenACWY control vaccine. As DNA, the CDR3 is TGTGCCAGCAGCTTCCGGACAGGGGAAGGCTACACCTTC. It translates to CASSFRTGEGYTF.